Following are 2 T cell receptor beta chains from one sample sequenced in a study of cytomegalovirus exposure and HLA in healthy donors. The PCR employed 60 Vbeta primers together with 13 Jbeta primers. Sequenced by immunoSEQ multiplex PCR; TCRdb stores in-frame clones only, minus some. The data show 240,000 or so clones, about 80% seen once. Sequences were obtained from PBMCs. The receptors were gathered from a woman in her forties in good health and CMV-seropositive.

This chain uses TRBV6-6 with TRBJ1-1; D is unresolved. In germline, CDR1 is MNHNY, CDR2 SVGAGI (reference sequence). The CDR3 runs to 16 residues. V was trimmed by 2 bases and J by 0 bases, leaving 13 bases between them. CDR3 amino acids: CASSYPPGAMNTEAFF. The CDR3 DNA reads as TGTGCCAGCAGTTACCCCCCGGGAGCAATGAACACTGAAGCTTTCTTT.

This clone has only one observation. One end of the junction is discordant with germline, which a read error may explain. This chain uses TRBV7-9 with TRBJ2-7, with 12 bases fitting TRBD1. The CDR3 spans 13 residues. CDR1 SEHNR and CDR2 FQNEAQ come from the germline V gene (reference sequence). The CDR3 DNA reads TGTGCCAGCAGCTTAGAGGGCCGGGACAGGGGGCTGTTC. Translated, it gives CASSLEGRDRGLF.